This is a list of T cell receptor beta chains from one sample in a study of blood T cell repertoires in COVID-19. Sequencing used immunoSEQ multiplex PCR; TCRdb keeps in-frame clones, though not all of them. The top ten clones hold roughly a tenth of a sample with some 220,000 clones, around 80% of them seen once. Sequencing was carried out using peripheral blood. Every receptor here comes from a man aged 50 to 59 with active or convalescent COVID-19. CDR3s include the opening cysteine and the closing phenylalanine or tryptophan. D genes are given only for firm matches.

TRBJ2-1 TRBD2 TRBV3-1/TRBV3-2 TGTGCCAGCAGCCGGACTAGCGGGAATGAGCAGTTCTTC CASSRTSGNEQFF
TRBJ1-6 TRBD1 TRBV5-1 TGCGCCAGCAGCTTGGGTCAGGGGGACTCCTATAATTCACCCCTCCACTTT CASSLGQGDSYNSPLHF
TRBJ1-5 - TRBV6-5 TGTGCCAGCAGCAGGGGCGGGGGGAATCAGCCCCAGCATTTT CASSRGGGNQPQHF
TRBJ2-2 - TRBV5-1 TGCGCCAGCAGCTCGACAGTAACCACCGGGGAGCTGTTTTTT CASSSTVTTGELFF
TRBJ2-3 TRBD2 TRBV28 TGTGCCAGCAGTTCCAGTAGCGGGGGGGTAGATACGCAGTATTTT CASSSSSGGVDTQYF
TRBJ2-3 TRBD2 TRBV2 TGTGCCAGCAGTGATGGGGCTAGCGGGAGCCCAGATACGCAGTATTTT CASSDGASGSPDTQYF
TRBJ2-6 TRBD1 TRBV18 TGTGCCAGCTCACATACAGGGGGCGCTTTGCCCTCTGGGGCCAACGTCCTGACTTTC CASSHTGGALPSGANVLTF
TRBJ1-2 - TRBV6-2/TRBV6-3 TGTGCCAGCAGTTTTCTCCCCCCAGGGCGTCCAAACTATGGCTACACCTTC CASSFLPPGRPNYGYTF
TRBJ1-5 - TRBV18 TGTGCCAGCTCACCACGGGGGCTAGGGGCTCAGCCCCAGCATTTT CASSPRGLGAQPQHF
TRBJ1-4 TRBD1 TRBV7-9 TGTGCCAGCAGCGGCCCAGGGGGTGATGAAAAACTGTTTTTT CASSGPGGDEKLFF
TRBJ1-6 TRBD1 TRBV15 TGTGCCACCAGCAGAGGACAGGGGGATAATTCACCCCTCCACTTT CATSRGQGDNSPLHF
TRBJ2-1 TRBD2 TRBV18 TGTGCCAGCTCACCAGCTAGCGGGAGTAAAAATGAGCAGTTCTTC CASSPASGSKNEQFF
TRBJ1-2 - TRBV2 TGTGCCAGCAGTTACCAGACTCCCTATGGCTACACCTTC CASSYQTPYGYTF
TRBJ1-2 - TRBV4-1 TGCGCCAGCAGCCAAGAGATGGGGCTGAGTTTTGGAAATGACTACACCTTC CASSQEMGLSFGNDYTF
TRBJ2-3 TRBD2 TRBV10-3 TGTGCCATCAGTGGGGGTCTTAGCGGGAGGGCCCAAGATACGCAGTATTTT CAISGGLSGRAQDTQYF